The T cell receptor beta chain under discussion was sequenced for a study of blood T cell repertoires in COVID-19. Study information: COVID-19 samples collected from the United States, Italy and Spain covered acute and convalescent phases.

Per the germline V gene, CDR1 is SNHLY and CDR2 is FYNNEI. The V segment lost 5 bases and the J segment 2 bases; nucleotides outside the gene matches: 4. The CDR3 extends over 14 amino acids. Participants' own reports of clinical history determined their cohort assignment. Among Cohort 3 donors, those recovered had two negative PCRs, clearance, or symptom resolution. In the study's own analysis: Amplification from reference gene primers served as the basis for estimated nucleated cell counts. Here immunoSEQ multiplex PCR was the method, and the copy in TCRdb shows in-frame clones only, minus some. Clonal size and the V and J genes are those of that table, whereas D and trimming came from the DNA. The sample holds around 300,000 clones, about nine tenths seen once.

The sample comprised PBMCs or T cells enriched from blood (not recorded which). V gene TRBV2 combines with J gene TRBJ2-3; 7 positions match TRBD1. The TCR was taken from a woman aged 35 to 49 who had recovered from COVID-19. The CDR3 reads CASSIDRATDTQYF. CDR3 DNA sequence: TGTGCCAGCAGTATCGACAGGGCCACAGATACGCAGTATTTT.